The T cell receptor (beta chain) described here comes from a study of CD8+ T cells in alopecia areata. In the study overall: Treatment with tofacitinib (6 to 18 months) was followed by 6 months off drug. Study-level points and caveats: Within the top 100, expanded CD8+ clones significantly decreased with tofacitinib, as did scalp clonality.

The treatment is: oral pan-JAK inhibitor, 5-10 mg twice daily. Turning to this clone: Its target is not known.

V shed 4 bases, J shed 4 bases, and the junction held 7 bases outside the gene matches. This CDR3 has 16 residues. Germline V CDR1 and CDR2: SGHRS, YFSETQ. Extraction and reverse transcription of RNA yielded cDNA as the sequencing template. TCRdb's table, derived via immunoSEQ multiplex PCR, lists solely in-frame clones and lacks some. This sample carries around 190,000 clones, 64% of them seen once, and the ten largest clones take approximately 1.3%. Sequenced here: CD4+ T cells sorted from blood, sampled around week 47, from a patient treated with tofacitinib. The receptor comes from a human donor with alopecia areata. The chain is built from TRBV5-1 and TRBJ2-3; TRBD2 aligns across 12 bases. DNA for the CDR3: TGCGCCAGCAGCGGATCACTAGCGGGGGGTCCAGATACGCAGTATTTT. Encoded protein: CASSGSLAGGPDTQYF.